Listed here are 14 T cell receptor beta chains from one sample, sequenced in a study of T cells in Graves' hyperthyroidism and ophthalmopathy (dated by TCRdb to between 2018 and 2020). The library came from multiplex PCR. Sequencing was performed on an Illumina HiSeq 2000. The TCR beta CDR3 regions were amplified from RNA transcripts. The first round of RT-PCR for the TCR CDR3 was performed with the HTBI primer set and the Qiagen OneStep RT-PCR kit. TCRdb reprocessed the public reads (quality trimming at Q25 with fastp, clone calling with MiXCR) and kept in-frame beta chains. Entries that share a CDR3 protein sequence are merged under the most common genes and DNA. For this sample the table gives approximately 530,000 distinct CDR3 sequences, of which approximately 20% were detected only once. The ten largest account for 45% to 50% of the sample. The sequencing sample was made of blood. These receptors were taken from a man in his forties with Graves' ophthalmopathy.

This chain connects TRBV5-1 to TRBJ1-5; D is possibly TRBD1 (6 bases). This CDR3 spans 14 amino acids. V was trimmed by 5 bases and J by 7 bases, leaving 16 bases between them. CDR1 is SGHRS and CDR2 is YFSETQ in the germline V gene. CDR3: CASSSRGQGQPQHF. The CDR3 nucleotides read TGCGCCAGCAGTAGCCGGGGGCAAGGGCAGCCCCAGCATTTT. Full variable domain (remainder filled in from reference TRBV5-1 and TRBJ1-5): KAGVTQTPRYLIKTRGQQVTLSCSPISGHRSVSWYQQTPGQGLQFLFEYFSETQRNKGNFPGRFSGRQFSNSRSEMNVSTLELGDSALYLCASSSRGQGQPQHFGDGTRLSIL.

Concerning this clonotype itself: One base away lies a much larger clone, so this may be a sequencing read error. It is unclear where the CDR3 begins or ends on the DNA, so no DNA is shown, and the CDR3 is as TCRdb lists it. The CDR3 sequence: CASTSVGTNTEAFF. The chain is built from TRBV2 and TRBJ1-1. The CDR3 has 14 residues if both end residues are counted. The germline V gene has CDR1 SNHLY and CDR2 FYNNEI.

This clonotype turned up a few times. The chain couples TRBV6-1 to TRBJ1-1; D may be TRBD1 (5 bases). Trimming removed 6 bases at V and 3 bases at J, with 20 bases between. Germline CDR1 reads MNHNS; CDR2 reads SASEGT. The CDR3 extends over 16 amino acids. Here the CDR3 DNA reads TGTGCCAGCAGGCGTCTCGGTTTGCAAGGGGACACTGAAGCTTTCTTT. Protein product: CASRRLGLQGDTEAFF.

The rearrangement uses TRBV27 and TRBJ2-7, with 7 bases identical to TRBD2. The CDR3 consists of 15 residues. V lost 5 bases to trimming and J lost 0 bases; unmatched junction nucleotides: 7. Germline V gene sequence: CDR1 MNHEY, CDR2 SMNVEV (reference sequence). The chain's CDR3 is CASSMIRDYSYEQYF. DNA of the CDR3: TGTGCCAGCAGTATGATACGGGACTACTCCTACGAGCAGTACTTC.

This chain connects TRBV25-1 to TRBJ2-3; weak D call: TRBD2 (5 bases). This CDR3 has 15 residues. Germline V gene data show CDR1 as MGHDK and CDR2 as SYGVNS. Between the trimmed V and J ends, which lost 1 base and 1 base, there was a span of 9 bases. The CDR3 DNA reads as TGTGCCAGCAGTGAATTCAGAGGGCGCACAGATACGCAGTATTTT. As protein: CASSEFRGRTDTQYF.

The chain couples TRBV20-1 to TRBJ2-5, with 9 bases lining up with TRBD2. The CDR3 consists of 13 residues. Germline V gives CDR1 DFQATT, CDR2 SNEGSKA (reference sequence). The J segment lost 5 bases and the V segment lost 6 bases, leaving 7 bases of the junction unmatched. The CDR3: CSAGLAGRETQYF. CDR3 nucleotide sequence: TGCAGTGCGGGACTAGCAGGTCGGGAGACCCAGTACTTC.

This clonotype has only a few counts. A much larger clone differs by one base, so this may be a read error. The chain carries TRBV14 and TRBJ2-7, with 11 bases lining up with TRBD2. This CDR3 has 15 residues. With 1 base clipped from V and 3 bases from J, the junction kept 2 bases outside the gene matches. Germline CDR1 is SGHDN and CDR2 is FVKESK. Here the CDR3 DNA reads TGTGCCAGCAGCCAAGGACTAGCGGGGATCTACGAGCAGTACTTC. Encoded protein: CASSQGLAGIYEQYF.

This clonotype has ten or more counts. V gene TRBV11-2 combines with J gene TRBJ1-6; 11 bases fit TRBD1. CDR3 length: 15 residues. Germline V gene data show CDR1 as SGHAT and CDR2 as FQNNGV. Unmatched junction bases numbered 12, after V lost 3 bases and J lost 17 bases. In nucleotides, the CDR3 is TGTGCCAGCAGCTTGGACAGGGGGCTCAAAGGTTTGGTCCACTTT. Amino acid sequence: CASSLDRGLKGLVHF.

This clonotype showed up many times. DNA of the CDR3: TGTGCCAGCAGCTCGGACAGGGATCAGCCCCAGCATTTT. Translating it yields CASSSDRDQPQHF. This chain uses TRBV19 with TRBJ1-5, with 8 nucleotides matching TRBD1. This CDR3 region has 13 residues. Germline V lookup: CDR1 LNHDA, CDR2 SQIVND (reference sequence). J gave up 5 bases and V 9 bases, and 6 bases lay outside the gene matches.

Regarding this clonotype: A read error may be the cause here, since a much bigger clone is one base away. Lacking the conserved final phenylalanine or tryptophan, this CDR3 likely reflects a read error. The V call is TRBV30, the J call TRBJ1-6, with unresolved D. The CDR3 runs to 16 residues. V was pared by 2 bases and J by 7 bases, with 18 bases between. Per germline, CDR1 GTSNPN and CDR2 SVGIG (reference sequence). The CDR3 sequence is CAWSRQDQTWNSPLHS. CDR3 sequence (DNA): TGTGCCTGGAGTCGGCAGGACCAGACGTGGAATTCACCCCTCCACTCT.

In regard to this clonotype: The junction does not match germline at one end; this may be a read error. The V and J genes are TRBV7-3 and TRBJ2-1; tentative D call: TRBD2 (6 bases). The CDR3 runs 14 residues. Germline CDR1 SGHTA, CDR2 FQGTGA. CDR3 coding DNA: TGTACCAGCAGCTTATCGGGAGTGGGGAGTGAGCAGTTCTTC. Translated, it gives CTSSLSGVGSEQFF.

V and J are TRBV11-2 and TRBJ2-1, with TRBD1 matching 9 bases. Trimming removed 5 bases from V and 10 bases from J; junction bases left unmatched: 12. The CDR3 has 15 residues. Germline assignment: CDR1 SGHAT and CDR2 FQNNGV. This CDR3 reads CASSATGGMFGEQFF. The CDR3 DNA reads TGTGCCAGCAGCGCCACAGGGGGCATGTTTGGGGAGCAGTTCTTC.

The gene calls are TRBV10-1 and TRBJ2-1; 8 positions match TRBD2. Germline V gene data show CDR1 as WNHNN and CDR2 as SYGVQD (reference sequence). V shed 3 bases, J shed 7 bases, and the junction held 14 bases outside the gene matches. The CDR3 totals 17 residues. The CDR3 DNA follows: TGCGCCAGCAGTGAAAAGCTCCCGGGGGGGAGGGATAATGAGCAGTTCTTC. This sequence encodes CASSEKLPGGRDNEQFF.

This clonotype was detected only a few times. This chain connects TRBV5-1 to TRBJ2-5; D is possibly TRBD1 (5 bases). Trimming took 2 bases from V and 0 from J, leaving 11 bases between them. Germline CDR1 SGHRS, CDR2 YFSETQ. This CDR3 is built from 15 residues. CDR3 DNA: TGCGCCAGCAGCTTACTCCAGGGCCACCAAGAGACCCAGTACTTC. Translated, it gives CASSLLQGHQETQYF.